Below are 15 T cell receptor beta chains sequenced from a single sample in a study of blood T cell repertoires in COVID-19 (dated by TCRdb to 2019 to 2021). Library preparation used the immunoSEQ multiplex PCR assay. TCRdb obtained this table from immuneACCESS and retained in-frame rearrangements with V and J assigned. These tables miss some clones; where compared with another copy, unresolved V genes account for less than half of the shortfall, and the remainder is unexplained. Across this sample there are 250,000 to 400,000 clones, with 85% seen only once. The ten biggest clones cover around 1.8% of the sample. Sequencing was carried out using PBMCs or T cells enriched from blood (not recorded which). These receptors were collected from a woman in her 30s who had been exposed to COVID-19.

The chain joins TRBV5-1 to TRBJ1-6, with 8 positions matching TRBD1. Germline CDR1 is SGHRS and CDR2 is YFSETQ. This CDR3 has 16 amino acids. V lost 4 bases, J lost 10 bases, and 13 bases stayed unmatched. The CDR3 DNA reads as TGCGCCAGCAGCAGCGGTCAGGGGGCTCTAGGATCACCCCTCCACTTT. Amino acids: CASSSGQGALGSPLHF.

The rearrangement links TRBV19 to TRBJ1-1; TRBD1 is a possible D gene (6 bases). Looked up from germline, CDR1 is LNHDA and CDR2 is SQIVND (reference sequence). Trimming removed 10 bases at V and 2 bases at J, with 14 bases between. The CDR3 contains 13 residues. The DNA of the CDR3 is TGTGCCACTCAGAACAGGGTCAACACTGAAGCTTTCTTT. This encodes CATQNRVNTEAFF.

The chain links TRBV18 to TRBJ1-1; D unresolved. The CDR3 runs to 15 residues. Deletions cut 4 bases from V and 1 base from J, with 13 bases between. CDR1 is KGHSH, CDR2 LQKENI, per germline. The CDR3 loop reads CASSRDPGSNTEAFF. The CDR3 nucleotides read TGTGCCAGCTCACGCGATCCGGGTTCGAACACTGAAGCTTTCTTT.

This clone has a single count. The genes are TRBV7-3 and TRBJ2-2, with 8 positions matching TRBD2. Germline CDR1 SGHTA, CDR2 FQGTGA. Trimming at V came to 3 bases and at J to 5 bases, leaving 5 bases not matched to a gene. This CDR3 comprises 15 residues. CDR3 in amino acids: CASSLVGRETGELFF. CDR3 sequence (DNA): TGTGCCAGCAGCTTGGTCGGGAGGGAAACCGGGGAGCTGTTTTTT.

This clone was picked up a small number of times. This chain uses TRBV27 with TRBJ1-4, with 8 bases identical to TRBD1. Germline V gene sequence: CDR1 MNHEY, CDR2 SMNVEV (reference sequence). This CDR3 region has 14 residues. The V gene end was trimmed by 5 bases and the J gene end by 6 bases; junction bases not matched to a gene: 5. This CDR3 is CASSPQGADEKLFF. Written as DNA, the CDR3 is TGTGCCAGCAGTCCCCAGGGGGCCGATGAAAAACTGTTTTTT.

CDR3 protein: CASSPPTTGGGKYF. Here the CDR3 DNA reads TGTGCCAGCTCACCACCGACGACAGGGGGCGGGAAGTACTTC. V gene TRBV18 combines with J gene TRBJ2-7, with 10 bases identical to TRBD1. Germline lookup yields CDR1 KGHSH and CDR2 LQKENI. The CDR3 extends over 14 amino acids. Trimming removed 0 bases from V and 11 bases from J; junction bases left unmatched: 7.

The V call is TRBV28, the J call TRBJ1-2; possible D gene TRBD1, 6 bases. CDR1 MDHEN and CDR2 SYDVKM come from the germline V gene. This CDR3 has 14 amino acids. Between the trimmed V and J ends, which lost 7 bases and 4 bases, there was a span of 16 bases. This chain's CDR3 is CASITGGQIYGYTF. The CDR3 DNA follows: TGTGCCAGCATTACTGGGGGACAAATCTATGGCTACACCTTC.

V is TRBV4-2 and J is TRBJ2-1, with 10 bases identical to TRBD2. There are 17 residues in the CDR3. The V segment lost 2 bases and the J segment 2 bases; nucleotides outside the gene matches: 6. Germline CDR1 and CDR2: LGHNA and YNFKEQ. The CDR3 DNA reads TGTGCCAGCAGCCAACTTAGCGGGGGGAATCCCTACAATGAGCAGTTCTTC. Encoded protein: CASSQLSGGNPYNEQFF.

The gene calls are TRBV28 and TRBJ1-1; no definite D call. With 7 bases removed from V and 6 bases from J, the gap between germline ends came to 15 bases. The CDR3 contains 13 residues. Germline CDR1 is MDHEN and CDR2 is SYDVKM. CDR3 amino acids: CASIHLDTAEAFF. The CDR3 DNA reads as TGTGCCAGCATCCACCTTGACACAGCTGAAGCTTTCTTT.

The chain recombines TRBV4-1 with TRBJ1-6, with D hard to call. V lost 3 bases to trimming and J lost 8 bases, with 2 bases between them. The CDR3 loop spans 11 amino acids. The germline V gene encodes CDR1 MGHRA and CDR2 YSYEKL. In nucleotides, the CDR3 is TGCGCCAGCAGCCACGATTCACCCCTCCACTTT. This encodes CASSHDSPLHF.

The chain uses TRBV9 and TRBJ1-5; TRBD1 matches at 8 bases. This CDR3 has 16 amino acids. Germline CDR1 is SGDLS and CDR2 is YYNGEE. With 0 bases clipped from V and 1 base from J, the junction kept 3 bases outside the gene matches. The chain's CDR3 is CASSVGAGGSNQPQHF. CDR3 bases: TGTGCCAGCAGCGTAGGGGCAGGGGGCAGCAATCAGCCCCAGCATTTT.

As DNA, the CDR3 is TGTGCCAGCAGTTGGAGGGATACGCAGTATTTT. Encoded protein: CASSWRDTQYF. The genes are TRBV12-3 or TRBV12-4 and TRBJ2-3; D perhaps matches TRBD2 (5 bases). V was cut by 4 bases and J by 6 bases, with 5 bases left in between. The CDR3 runs 11 residues.

The chain uses TRBV5-1 and TRBJ1-1, with TRBD1 matching 9 bases. V was clipped by 0 bases and J by 5 bases; unmatched bases: 14. Germline lookup yields CDR1 SGHRS and CDR2 YFSETQ. There are 18 residues in the CDR3. CDR3 residues: CASSLDTTDRGVGTEAFF. The CDR3 region has the DNA TGCGCCAGCAGCTTGGATACGACGGACAGGGGTGTAGGTACTGAAGCTTTCTTT.

V gene TRBV21-1 combines with J gene TRBJ2-1; the listed D gene, TRBD2, was not tested against the DNA. TRBV21-1 is a known pseudogene. The CDR3 runs to 16 residues. CDR3: CASSKNGRTQYNEQFF. The CDR3 DNA reads as TGTGCCAGCAGCAAAAACGGGAGGACTCAGTACAATGAGCAGTTCTTC.

A note on this clone: Other nucleotide sequences from this sample produce the same CDR3. The genes are TRBV7-9 and TRBJ2-1; 7 positions agree with TRBD1. The CDR3 consists of 14 residues. J lost 2 bases, V lost 6 bases, and 4 bases had no gene match. Germline V lookup: CDR1 SEHNR, CDR2 FQNEAQ (reference sequence). The CDR3, as DNA: TGTGCCAGCAGTCAAGACAGGGCCTACAATGAGCAGTTCTTC. Protein: CASSQDRAYNEQFF.